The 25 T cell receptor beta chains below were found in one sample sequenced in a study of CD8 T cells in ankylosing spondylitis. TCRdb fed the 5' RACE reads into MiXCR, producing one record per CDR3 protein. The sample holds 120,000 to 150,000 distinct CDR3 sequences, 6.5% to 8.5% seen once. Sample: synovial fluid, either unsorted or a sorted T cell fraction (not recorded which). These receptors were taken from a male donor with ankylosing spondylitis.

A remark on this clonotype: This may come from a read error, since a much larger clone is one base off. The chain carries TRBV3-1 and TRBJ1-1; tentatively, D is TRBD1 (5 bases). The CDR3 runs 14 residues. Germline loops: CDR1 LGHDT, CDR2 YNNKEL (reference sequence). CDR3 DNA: TGTGCCAGCAGCCAAGGGGCAGGGAACAATGAAGCTTTCTTT. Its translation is CASSQGAGNNEAFF. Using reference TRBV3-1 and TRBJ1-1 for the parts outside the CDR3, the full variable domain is DTAVSQTPKYLVTQMGNDKSIKCEQNLGHDTMYWYKQDSKKFLKIMFSYNNKELIINETVPNRFSPKSPDKAHLNLHINSLELGDSAVYFCASSQGAGNNEAFFGQGTRLTVV.

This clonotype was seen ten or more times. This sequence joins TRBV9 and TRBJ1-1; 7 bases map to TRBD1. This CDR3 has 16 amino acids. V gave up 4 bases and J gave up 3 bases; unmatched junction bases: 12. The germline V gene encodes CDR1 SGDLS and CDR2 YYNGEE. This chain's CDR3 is CASSHSTGEWDTEAFF. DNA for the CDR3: TGTGCCAGCAGCCATTCCACAGGGGAATGGGACACTGAAGCTTTCTTT.

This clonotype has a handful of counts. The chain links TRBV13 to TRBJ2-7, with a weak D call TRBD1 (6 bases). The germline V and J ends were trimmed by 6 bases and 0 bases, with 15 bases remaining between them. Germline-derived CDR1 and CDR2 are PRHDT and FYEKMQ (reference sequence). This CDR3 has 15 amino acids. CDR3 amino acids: CASSYQGPSSYEQYF. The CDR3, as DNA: TGTGCCAGCAGTTATCAGGGGCCGAGCTCCTACGAGCAGTACTTC.

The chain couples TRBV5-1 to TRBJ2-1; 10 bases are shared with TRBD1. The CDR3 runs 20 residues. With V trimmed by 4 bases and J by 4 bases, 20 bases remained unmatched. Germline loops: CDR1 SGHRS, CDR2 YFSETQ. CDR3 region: CASSLYRDRGQRSVYNEQFF. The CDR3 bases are TGCGCCAGCAGCCTCTACCGGGACAGGGGCCAGCGGAGTGTTTACAATGAGCAGTTCTTC. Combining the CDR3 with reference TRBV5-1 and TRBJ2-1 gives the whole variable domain KAGVTQTPRYLIKTRGQQVTLSCSPISGHRSVSWYQQTPGQGLQFLFEYFSETQRNKGNFPGRFSGRQFSNSRSEMNVSTLELGDSALYLCASSLYRDRGQRSVYNEQFFGPGTRLTVL.

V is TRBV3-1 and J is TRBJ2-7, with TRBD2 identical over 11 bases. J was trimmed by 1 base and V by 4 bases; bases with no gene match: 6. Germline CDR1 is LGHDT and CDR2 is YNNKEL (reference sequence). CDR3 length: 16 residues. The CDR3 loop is CASSPITSGRSYEQYF. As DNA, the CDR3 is TGTGCCAGCAGCCCGATCACTAGCGGGAGATCCTACGAGCAGTACTTC.

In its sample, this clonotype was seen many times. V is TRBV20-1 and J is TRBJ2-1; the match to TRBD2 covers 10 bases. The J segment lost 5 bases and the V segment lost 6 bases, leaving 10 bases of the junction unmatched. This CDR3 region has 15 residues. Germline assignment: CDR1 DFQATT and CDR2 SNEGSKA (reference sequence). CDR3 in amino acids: CSADRSGRGDNEQFF. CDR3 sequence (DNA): TGCAGTGCCGACCGGAGCGGGAGGGGCGACAATGAGCAGTTCTTC.

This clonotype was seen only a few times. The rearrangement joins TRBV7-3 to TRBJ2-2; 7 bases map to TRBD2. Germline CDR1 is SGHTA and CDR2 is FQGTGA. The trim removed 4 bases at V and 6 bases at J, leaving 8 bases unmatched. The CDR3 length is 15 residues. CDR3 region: CASSSGLVGAGELFF. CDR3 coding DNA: TGTGCCAGCAGCTCCGGACTAGTAGGGGCCGGGGAGCTGTTTTTT.

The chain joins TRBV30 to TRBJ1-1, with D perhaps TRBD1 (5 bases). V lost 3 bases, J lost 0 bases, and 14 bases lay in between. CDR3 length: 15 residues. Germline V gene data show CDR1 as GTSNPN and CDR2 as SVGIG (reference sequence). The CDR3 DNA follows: TGTGCCTGGAGAGGTCGGGGCGGTATGAACACTGAAGCTTTCTTT. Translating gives CAWRGRGGMNTEAFF.

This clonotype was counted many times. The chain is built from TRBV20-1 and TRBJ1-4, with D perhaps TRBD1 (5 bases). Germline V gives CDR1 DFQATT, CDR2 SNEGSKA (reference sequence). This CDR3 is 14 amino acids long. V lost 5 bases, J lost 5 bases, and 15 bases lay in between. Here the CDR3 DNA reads TGCAGTGCTCAAAACCCAGGGATCAATGAAAAACTGTTTTTT. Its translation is CSAQNPGINEKLFF.

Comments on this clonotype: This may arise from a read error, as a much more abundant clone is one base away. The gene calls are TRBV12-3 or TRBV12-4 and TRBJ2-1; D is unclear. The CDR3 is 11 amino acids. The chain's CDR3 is CTSSFRNEQFF. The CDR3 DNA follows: TGTACCAGCAGTTTTAGAAATGAGCAGTTCTTC.

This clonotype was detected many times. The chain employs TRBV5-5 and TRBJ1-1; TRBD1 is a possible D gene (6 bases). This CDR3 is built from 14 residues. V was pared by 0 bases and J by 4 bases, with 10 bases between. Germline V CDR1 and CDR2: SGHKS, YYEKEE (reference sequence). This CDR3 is CASSLEGGGTEAFF. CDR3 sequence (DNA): TGTGCCAGCAGCTTGGAGGGGGGAGGCACTGAAGCTTTCTTT.

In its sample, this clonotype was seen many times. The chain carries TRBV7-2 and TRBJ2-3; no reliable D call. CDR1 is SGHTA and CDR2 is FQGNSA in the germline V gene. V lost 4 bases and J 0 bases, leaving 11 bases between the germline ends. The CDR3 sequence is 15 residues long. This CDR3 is CASSSIVSSTDTQYF. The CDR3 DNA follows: TGTGCCAGCAGCTCAATAGTGTCTAGCACAGATACGCAGTATTTT. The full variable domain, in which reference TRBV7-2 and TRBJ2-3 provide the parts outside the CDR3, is GAGVSQSPSNKVTEKGKDVELRCDPISGHTALYWYRQSLGQGLEFLIYFQGNSAPDKSGLPSDRFSAERTGGSVSTLTIQRTQQEDSAVYLCASSSIVSSTDTQYFGPGTRLTVL.

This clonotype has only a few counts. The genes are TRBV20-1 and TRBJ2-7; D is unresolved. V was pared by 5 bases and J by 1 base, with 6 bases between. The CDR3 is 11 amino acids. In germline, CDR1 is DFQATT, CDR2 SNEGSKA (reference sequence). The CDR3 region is CSAWGSYEQYF. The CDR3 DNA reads TGCAGTGCTTGGGGATCCTACGAGCAGTACTTC.

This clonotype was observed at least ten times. The CDR3 DNA sequence: TGTGCCAGCAGTACCCGGACTAGCGGCCTGCAAGAGACCCAGTACTTC. Translating gives CASSTRTSGLQETQYF. The chain employs TRBV27 and TRBJ2-5, with 10 bases identical to TRBD2. CDR3 length: 16 residues. Germline V gene lookup returns CDR1 MNHEY and CDR2 SMNVEV (reference sequence). V dropped 5 bases and J dropped 2; count of bases not matched to a gene: 8.

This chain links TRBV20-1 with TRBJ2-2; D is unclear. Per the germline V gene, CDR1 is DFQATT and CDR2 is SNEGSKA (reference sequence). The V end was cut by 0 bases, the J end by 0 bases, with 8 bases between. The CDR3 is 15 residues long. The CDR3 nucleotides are TGCAGTGCTAGAGATCCCAGCGCGAACACCGGGGAGCTGTTTTTT. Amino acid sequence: CSARDPSANTGELFF.

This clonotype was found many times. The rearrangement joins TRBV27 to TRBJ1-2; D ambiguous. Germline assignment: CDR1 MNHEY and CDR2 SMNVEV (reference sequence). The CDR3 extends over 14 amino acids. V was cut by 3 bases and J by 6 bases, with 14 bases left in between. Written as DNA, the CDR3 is TGTGCCAGCAGTTTCTTGTCGGGTAGCCATGGCTACACCTTC. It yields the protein CASSFLSGSHGYTF.

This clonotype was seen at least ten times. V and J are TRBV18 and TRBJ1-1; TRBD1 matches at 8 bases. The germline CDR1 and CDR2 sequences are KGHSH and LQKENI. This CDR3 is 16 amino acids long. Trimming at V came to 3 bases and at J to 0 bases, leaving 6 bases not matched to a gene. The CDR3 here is CASSPGTGNMNTEAFF. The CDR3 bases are TGTGCCAGCTCACCCGGGACAGGCAATATGAACACTGAAGCTTTCTTT.

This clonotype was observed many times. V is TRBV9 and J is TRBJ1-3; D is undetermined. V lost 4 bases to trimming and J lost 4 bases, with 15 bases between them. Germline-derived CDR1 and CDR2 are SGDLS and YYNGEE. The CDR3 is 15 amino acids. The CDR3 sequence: CASSPRAGSGNTIYF. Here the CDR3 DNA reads TGTGCCAGCAGCCCGAGGGCGGGCTCCGGAAACACCATATATTTT.

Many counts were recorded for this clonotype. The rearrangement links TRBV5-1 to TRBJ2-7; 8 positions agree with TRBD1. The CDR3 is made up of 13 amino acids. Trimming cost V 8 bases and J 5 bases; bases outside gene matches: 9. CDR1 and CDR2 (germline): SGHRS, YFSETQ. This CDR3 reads CASNRGSFDEQYF. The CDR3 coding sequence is TGCGCCAGTAACAGGGGGAGTTTCGACGAGCAGTACTTC.

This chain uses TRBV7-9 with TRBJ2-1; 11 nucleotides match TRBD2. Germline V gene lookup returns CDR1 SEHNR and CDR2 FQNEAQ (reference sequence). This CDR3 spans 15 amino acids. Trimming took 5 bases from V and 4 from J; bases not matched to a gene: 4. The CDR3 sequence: CASSKGTSGYNEQFF. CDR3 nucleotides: TGTGCCAGCAGCAAGGGGACTAGCGGTTACAATGAGCAGTTCTTC.

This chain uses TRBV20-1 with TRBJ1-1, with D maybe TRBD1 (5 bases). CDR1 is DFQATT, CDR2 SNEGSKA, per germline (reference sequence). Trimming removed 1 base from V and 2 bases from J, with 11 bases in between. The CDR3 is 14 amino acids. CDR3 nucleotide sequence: TGCAGTGCTAGAGTCCCGACAGTTAACACTGAAGCTTTCTTT. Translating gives CSARVPTVNTEAFF.

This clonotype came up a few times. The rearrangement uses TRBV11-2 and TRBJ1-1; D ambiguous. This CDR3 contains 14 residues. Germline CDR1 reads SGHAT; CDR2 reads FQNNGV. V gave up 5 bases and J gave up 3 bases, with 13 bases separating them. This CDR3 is CASSVYVGDTEAFF. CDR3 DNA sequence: TGTGCCAGCAGCGTATACGTTGGAGACACTGAAGCTTTCTTT.

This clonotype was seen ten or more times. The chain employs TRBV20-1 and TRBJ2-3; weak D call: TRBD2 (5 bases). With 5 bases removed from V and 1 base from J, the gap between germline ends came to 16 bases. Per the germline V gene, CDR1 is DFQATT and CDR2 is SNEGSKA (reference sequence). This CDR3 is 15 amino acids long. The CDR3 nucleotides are TGCAGTGCTGTACCGGGATTTCCGGGCACAGATACGCAGTATTTT. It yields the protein CSAVPGFPGTDTQYF.

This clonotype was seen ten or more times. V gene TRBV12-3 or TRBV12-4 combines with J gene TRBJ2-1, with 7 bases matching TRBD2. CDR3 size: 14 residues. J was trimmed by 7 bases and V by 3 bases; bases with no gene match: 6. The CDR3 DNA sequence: TGTGCCAGCAGTTTGGGGCCGGGGGGTAATGAGCAGTTCTTC. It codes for CASSLGPGGNEQFF.

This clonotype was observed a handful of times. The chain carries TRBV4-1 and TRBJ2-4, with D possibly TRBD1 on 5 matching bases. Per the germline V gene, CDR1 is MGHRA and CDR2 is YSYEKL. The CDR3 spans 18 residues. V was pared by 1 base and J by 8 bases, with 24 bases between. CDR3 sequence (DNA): TGCGCCAGCAGCCAAGTTTTTGGATTCGGAAGGGGCTGGGACATTCAGTACTTC. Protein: CASSQVFGFGRGWDIQYF.